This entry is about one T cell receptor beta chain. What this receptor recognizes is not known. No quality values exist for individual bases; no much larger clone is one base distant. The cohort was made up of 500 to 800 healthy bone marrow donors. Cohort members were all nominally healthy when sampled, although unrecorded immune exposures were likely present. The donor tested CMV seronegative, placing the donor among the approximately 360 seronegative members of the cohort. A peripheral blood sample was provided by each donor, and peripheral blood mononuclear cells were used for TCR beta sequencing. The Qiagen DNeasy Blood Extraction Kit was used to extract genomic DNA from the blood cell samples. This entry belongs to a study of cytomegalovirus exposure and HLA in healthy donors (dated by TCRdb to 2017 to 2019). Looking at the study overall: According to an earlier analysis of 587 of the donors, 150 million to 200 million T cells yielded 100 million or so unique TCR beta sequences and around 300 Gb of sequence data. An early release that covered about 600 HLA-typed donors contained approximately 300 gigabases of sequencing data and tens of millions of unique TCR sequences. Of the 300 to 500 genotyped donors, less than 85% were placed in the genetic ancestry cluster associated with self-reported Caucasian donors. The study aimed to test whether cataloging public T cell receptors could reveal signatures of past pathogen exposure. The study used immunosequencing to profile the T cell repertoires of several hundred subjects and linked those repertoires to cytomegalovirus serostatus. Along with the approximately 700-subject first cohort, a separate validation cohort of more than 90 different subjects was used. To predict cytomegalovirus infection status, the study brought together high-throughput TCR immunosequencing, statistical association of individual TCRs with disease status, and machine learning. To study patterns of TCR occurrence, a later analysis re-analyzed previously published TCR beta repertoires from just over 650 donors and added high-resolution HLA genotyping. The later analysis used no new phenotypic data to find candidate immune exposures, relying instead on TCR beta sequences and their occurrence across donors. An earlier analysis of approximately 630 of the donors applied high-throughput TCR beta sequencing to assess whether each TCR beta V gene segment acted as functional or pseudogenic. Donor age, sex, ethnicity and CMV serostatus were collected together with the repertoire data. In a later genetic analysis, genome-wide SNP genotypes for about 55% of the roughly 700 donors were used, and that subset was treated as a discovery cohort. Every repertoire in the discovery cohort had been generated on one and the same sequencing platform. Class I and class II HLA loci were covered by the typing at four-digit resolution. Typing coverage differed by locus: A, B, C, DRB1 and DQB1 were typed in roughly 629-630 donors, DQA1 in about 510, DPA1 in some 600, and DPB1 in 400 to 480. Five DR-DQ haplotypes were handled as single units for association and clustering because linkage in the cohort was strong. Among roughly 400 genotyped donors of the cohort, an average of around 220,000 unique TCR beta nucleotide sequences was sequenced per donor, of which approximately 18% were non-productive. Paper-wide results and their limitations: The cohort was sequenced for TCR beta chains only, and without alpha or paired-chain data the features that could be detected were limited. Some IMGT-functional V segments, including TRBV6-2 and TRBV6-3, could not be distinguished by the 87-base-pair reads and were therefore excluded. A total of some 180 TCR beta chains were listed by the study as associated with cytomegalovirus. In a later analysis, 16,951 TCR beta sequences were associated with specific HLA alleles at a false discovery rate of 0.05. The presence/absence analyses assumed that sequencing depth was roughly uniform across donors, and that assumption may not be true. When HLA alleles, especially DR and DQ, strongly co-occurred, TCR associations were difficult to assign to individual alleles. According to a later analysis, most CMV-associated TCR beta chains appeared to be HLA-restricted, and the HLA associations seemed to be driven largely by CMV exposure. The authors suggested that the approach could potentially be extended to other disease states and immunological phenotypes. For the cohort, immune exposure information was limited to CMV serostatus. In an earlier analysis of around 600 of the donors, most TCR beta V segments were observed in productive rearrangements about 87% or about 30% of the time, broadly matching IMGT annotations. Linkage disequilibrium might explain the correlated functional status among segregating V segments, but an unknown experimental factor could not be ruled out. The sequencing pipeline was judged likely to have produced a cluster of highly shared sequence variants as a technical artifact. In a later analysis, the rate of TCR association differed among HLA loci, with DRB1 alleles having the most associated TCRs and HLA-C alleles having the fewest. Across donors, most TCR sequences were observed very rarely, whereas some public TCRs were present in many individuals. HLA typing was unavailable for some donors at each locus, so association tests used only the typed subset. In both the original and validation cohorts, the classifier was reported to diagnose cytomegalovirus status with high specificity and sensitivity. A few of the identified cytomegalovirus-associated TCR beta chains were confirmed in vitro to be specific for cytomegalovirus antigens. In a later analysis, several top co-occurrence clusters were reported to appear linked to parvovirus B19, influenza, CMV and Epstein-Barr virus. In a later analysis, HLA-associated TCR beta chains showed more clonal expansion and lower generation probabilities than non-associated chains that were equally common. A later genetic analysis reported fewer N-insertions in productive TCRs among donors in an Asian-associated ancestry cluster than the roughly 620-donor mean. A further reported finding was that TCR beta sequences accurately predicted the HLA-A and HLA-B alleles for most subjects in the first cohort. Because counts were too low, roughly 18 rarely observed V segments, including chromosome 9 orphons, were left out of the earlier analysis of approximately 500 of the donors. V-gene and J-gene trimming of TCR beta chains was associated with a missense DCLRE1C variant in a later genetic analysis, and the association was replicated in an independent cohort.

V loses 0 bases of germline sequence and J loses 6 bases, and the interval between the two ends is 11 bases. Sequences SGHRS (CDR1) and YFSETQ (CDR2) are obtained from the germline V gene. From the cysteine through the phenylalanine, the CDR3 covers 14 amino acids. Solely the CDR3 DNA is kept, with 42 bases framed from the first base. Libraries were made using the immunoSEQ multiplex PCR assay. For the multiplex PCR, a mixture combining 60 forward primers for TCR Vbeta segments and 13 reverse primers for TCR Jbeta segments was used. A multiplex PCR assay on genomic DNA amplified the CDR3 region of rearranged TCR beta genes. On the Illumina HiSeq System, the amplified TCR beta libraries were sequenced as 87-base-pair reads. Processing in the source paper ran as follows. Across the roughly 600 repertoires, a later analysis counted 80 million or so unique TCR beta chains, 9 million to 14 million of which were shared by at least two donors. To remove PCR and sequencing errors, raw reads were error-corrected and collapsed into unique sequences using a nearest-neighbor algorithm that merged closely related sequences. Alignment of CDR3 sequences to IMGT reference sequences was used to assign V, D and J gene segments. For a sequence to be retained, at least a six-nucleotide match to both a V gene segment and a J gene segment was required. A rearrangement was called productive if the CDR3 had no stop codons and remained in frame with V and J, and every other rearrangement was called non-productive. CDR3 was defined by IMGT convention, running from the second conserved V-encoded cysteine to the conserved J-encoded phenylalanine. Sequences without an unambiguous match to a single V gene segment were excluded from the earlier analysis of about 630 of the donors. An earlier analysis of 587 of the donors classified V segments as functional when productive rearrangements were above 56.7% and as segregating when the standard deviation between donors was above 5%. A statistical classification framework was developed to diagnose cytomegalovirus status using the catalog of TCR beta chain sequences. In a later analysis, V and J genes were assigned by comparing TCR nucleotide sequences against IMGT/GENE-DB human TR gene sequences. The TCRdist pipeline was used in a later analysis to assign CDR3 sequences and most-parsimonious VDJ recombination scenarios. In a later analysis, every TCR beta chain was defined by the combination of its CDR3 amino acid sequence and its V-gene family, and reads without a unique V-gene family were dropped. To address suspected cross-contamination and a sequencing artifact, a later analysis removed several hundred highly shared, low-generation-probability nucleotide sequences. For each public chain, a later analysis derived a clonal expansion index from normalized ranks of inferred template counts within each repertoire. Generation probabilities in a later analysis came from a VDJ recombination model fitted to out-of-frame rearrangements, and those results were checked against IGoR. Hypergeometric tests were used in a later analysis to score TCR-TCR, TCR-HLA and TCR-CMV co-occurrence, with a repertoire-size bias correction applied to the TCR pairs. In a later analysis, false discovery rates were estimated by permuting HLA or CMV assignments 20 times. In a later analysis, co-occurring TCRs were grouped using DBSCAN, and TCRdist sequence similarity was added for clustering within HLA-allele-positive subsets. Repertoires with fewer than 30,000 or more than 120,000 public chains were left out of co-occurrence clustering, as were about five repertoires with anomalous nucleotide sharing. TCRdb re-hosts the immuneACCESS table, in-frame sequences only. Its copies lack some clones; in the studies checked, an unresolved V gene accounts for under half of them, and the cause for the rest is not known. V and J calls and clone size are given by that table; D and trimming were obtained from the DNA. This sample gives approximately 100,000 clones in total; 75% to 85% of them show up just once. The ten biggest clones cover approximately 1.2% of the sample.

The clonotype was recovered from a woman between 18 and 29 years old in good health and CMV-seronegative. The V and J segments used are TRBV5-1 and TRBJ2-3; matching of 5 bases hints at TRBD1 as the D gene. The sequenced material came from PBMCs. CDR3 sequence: CASSLASQGDTQYF. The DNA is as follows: TGCGCCAGCAGCTTGGCCAGCCAGGGCGATACGCAGTATTTT. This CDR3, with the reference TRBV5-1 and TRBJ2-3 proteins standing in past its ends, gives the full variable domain KAGVTQTPRYLIKTRGQQVTLSCSPISGHRSVSWYQQTPGQGLQFLFEYFSETQRNKGNFPGRFSGRQFSNSRSEMNVSTLELGDSALYLCASSLASQGDTQYFGPGTRLTVL.